These 28 T cell receptor beta chains were sequenced from one sample in a study of T-cell memory formation after mild COVID-19. In TCRdb, the 5' RACE reads were re-called with MiXCR into one record per CDR3 protein. The sample has about 190,000 distinct CDR3 sequences, about 18% seen once; the top ten hold around 2.4%. Sequencing was done on a sample of PBMCs or a T cell subset sorted from them (not recorded which). The receptors come from an adult woman who had mild COVID-19 (a few samples of this study predate the infection). Cell type and time point are not known.

This clonotype was detected only a few times. The rearrangement links TRBV27 to TRBJ1-1, with TRBD1 matching over 7 bases. Germline-derived CDR1 and CDR2 are MNHEY and SMNVEV (reference sequence). The CDR3 loop spans 13 amino acids. The V segment lost 6 bases and the J segment 8 bases; nucleotides outside the gene matches: 9. The CDR3 coding sequence is TGTGCCAGCAGGGCGGGGGGGACAGCAGAAGCTTTCTTT. Protein: CASRAGGTAEAFF.

The chain joins TRBV5-1 to TRBJ1-5, with D perhaps TRBD1 (6 bases). The CDR3 covers 16 residues. In germline, CDR1 is SGHRS, CDR2 YFSETQ. Deletions cut 7 bases from V and 1 base from J, with 18 bases between. Here the CDR3 reads CASAAMPGASNQPQHF. Here the CDR3 DNA reads TGCGCCAGCGCCGCCATGCCGGGGGCCAGCAATCAGCCCCAGCATTTT. The complete variable domain, with remaining parts taken from reference TRBV5-1 and TRBJ1-5, reads KAGVTQTPRYLIKTRGQQVTLSCSPISGHRSVSWYQQTPGQGLQFLFEYFSETQRNKGNFPGRFSGRQFSNSRSEMNVSTLELGDSALYLCASAAMPGASNQPQHFGDGTRLSIL.

This clonotype was recorded a few times. CDR3 in DNA: TGTGCCAGCAGCCAAGTACGCGGGGGTCCCACTCAATATTCACCCCTCCACTTT. Its translation: CASSQVRGGPTQYSPLHF. The rearrangement joins TRBV14 to TRBJ1-6, with D tentatively TRBD1 (5 bases). The CDR3 loop spans 18 amino acids. Germline CDR1 SGHDN, CDR2 FVKESK. Trimming cost V 1 base and J 8 bases, with 21 bases left between them.

There are a few counts of this clonotype. The V gene is TRBV10-3, the J gene TRBJ2-7; either TRBD1 or TRBD2 may supply D (6 bases each). Trimming left V 4 bases short and J 4 bases short, with 14 bases between. CDR1 is ENHRY and CDR2 is SYGVKD in the germline V gene. The length of the CDR3 is 14 residues. The CDR3 coding sequence is TGTGCCATCAGTGGCGACAGGAGGGCTTACGAGCAGTACTTC. This translates into CAISGDRRAYEQYF.

This rearrangement joins TRBV5-1 to TRBJ2-7; the D gene is possibly TRBD1 (5 bases). Germline CDR1 and CDR2: SGHRS and YFSETQ. This CDR3 comprises 14 residues. The V gene lost 5 bases and the J gene lost 3 bases, with 15 bases spanning the gap. DNA of the CDR3: TGCGCCAGCAGGATTGGGCAGGGCAACTACGAGCAGTACTTC. Translating it yields CASRIGQGNYEQYF.

The rearrangement uses TRBV25-1 and TRBJ2-3; 11 nucleotides line up with TRBD2. From germline, CDR1 is MGHDK and CDR2 SYGVNS. This CDR3 is 17 amino acids long. V lost 4 bases, J lost 6 bases, and 12 bases stayed unmatched. CDR3 sequence: CASSGPTSGSEDDTQYF. CDR3 bases: TGTGCCAGCAGTGGACCAACTAGCGGGAGTGAGGATGATACGCAGTATTTT.

This clonotype was seen at least ten times. DNA for the CDR3: TGTGCCAGCAGTTACTCGCCAGCCAAAAACATTCAGTACTTC. Translating gives CASSYSPAKNIQYF. V usage is TRBV6-5 and J usage is TRBJ2-4, with D unresolved. The ends were cut back, 0 bases at V and 0 bases at J, with 3 bases in the middle. In germline, CDR1 is MNHEY, CDR2 SVGAGI. The CDR3 is made up of 14 amino acids.

This rearrangement joins TRBV7-2 to TRBJ2-5; D ambiguous. V was cut by 5 bases and J by 5 bases, with 12 bases left in between. The CDR3 covers 13 residues. The V gene's germline CDR1 is SGHTA and CDR2 FQGNSA. CDR3 in DNA: TGTGCCAGCAGCGCTGGAGTCAGGGAGACCCAGTACTTC. Protein: CASSAGVRETQYF.

This clonotype came up a few times. This chain uses TRBV3-1 with TRBJ2-5; D not resolved. Deletions cut 0 bases from V and 1 base from J, with 18 bases between. Germline V gives CDR1 LGHDT, CDR2 YNNKEL (reference sequence). The length of the CDR3 is 18 residues. CDR3 in DNA: TGTGCCAGCAGCCAAGATCAACGGCCCAAGCAGATCCAAGAGACCCAGTACTTC. It is translated as CASSQDQRPKQIQETQYF.

This clonotype was detected only a few times. The chain is built from TRBV5-1 and TRBJ1-1; D is uncertain. The CDR3 totals 13 residues. Looked up from germline, CDR1 is SGHRS and CDR2 is YFSETQ. V lost 0 bases and J 1 base, leaving 4 bases between the germline ends. In DNA, the CDR3 is TGCGCCAGCAGCTTGGACCAGAACACTGAAGCTTTCTTT. It translates to CASSLDQNTEAFF.

This clonotype was counted only a few times. This chain connects TRBV15 to TRBJ2-3; D remains ambiguous. The CDR3 contains 15 residues. V lost 1 base and J 0 bases, leaving 8 bases between the germline ends. Germline V gene sequence: CDR1 LNHNV, CDR2 YYDKDF (reference sequence). The CDR3 sequence: CATSRVRLSTDTQYF. In nucleotides, the CDR3 is TGTGCCACCAGCAGAGTCAGGCTTAGCACAGATACGCAGTATTTT.

The rearrangement links TRBV18 to TRBJ1-2; no clear D. CDR1 KGHSH and CDR2 LQKENI come from the germline V gene. V gave up 3 bases and J gave up 4 bases, with 9 bases separating them. CDR3 length equals 13 residues. The CDR3: CASSPEGVYGYTF. CDR3 bases: TGTGCCAGCTCACCGGAAGGAGTCTATGGCTACACCTTC. Variable domain in full (rest from reference TRBV18 and TRBJ1-2): NAGVMQNPRHLVRRRGQEARLRCSPMKGHSHVYWYRQLPEEGLKFMVYLQKENIIDESGMPKERFSAEFPKEGPSILRIQQVVRGDSAAYFCASSPEGVYGYTFGSGTRLTVV.

The rearrangement uses TRBV10-3 and TRBJ2-7; TRBD1 agrees at 9 bases. The trim removed 8 bases at V and 6 bases at J, leaving 11 bases unmatched. Looked up from germline, CDR1 is ENHRY and CDR2 is SYGVKD. CDR3 size: 14 residues. CDR3: CAIRGGTGRGEQYF. DNA for the CDR3: TGTGCCATCCGAGGTGGGACAGGGAGGGGCGAGCAGTACTTC.

This sequence joins TRBV24-1 and TRBJ2-1; the D is unclear. Per germline, CDR1 KGHDR and CDR2 SFDVKD. This CDR3 region has 18 residues. Trimming removed 3 bases at V and 6 bases at J, with 23 bases between. CDR3 nucleotide sequence: TGTGCCACCAGTGATGGGGTAACCGTAGGGCTATCATCCAATGAGCAGTTCTTC. This codes for CATSDGVTVGLSSNEQFF.

The chain is built from TRBV7-9 and TRBJ2-5; 10 bases are a match to TRBD1. This CDR3 has 16 residues. Looked up from germline, CDR1 is SEHNR and CDR2 is FQNEAQ (reference sequence). The junction had 8 bases not matched to a gene; V was cut back by 5 bases and J by 2 bases. CDR3 loop: CASSPGRTGGQETQYF. The CDR3 DNA is TGTGCCAGCAGCCCGGGGCGGACAGGGGGACAAGAGACCCAGTACTTC.

V usage is TRBV29-1 and J usage is TRBJ2-5; D may be TRBD2 (6 bases). V shed 7 bases and J shed 4 bases, with 16 bases lying between them. CDR1 and CDR2 (germline): SQVTM, ANQGSEA. The CDR3 spans 13 residues. The CDR3 spells CSARGHGRETQYF. The CDR3, as DNA: TGCAGCGCCCGCGGGCACGGGAGAGAGACCCAGTACTTC.

This clonotype was picked up a small number of times. V gene TRBV6-5 combines with J gene TRBJ2-3, with 8 bases identical to TRBD1. Germline lookup yields CDR1 MNHEY and CDR2 SVGAGI. V was pared by 6 bases and J by 6 bases, with 11 bases of the junction left unmatched. The CDR3 is 15 residues long. CDR3 amino acids: CASSPFRGRTDTQYF. The DNA of the CDR3 is TGTGCCAGCAGCCCATTCAGGGGGCGGACGGATACGCAGTATTTT.

This clonotype showed up just a few times. This chain connects TRBV7-3 to TRBJ2-3; no reliable D call. The CDR3 runs to 14 residues. Germline V gene lookup returns CDR1 SGHTA and CDR2 FQGTGA. The V and J ends lost 5 bases and 4 bases respectively, with 13 bases between them. The CDR3 bases are TGTGCCAGCAGCCCTCATCCCTCCGCAGATACGCAGTATTTT. It translates to CASSPHPSADTQYF.

The chain links TRBV4-2 to TRBJ2-1; 11 bases fit TRBD2. Germline lookup yields CDR1 LGHNA and CDR2 YNFKEQ. CDR3 length equals 16 residues. V lost 0 bases to trimming and J lost 4 bases; unmatched junction nucleotides: 2. The CDR3: CASSQEGTSGYNEQFF. In DNA, the CDR3 is TGTGCCAGCAGCCAAGAAGGGACTAGCGGATACAATGAGCAGTTCTTC.

This clonotype was seen a handful of times. The chain uses TRBV18 and TRBJ2-7, with D possibly matching TRBD2 (6 bases). Trimming left V 6 bases short and J 6 bases short, with 15 bases between. Germline CDR1 is KGHSH and CDR2 is LQKENI. CDR3 length: 13 amino acids. The CDR3 reads CASSDLRGGEQYF. CDR3 bases: TGTGCCAGCTCCGACCTACGGGGAGGCGAGCAGTACTTC.

The rearrangement joins TRBV3-1 to TRBJ2-5; D is unclear. The CDR3 contains 14 residues. The ends were cut back, 3 bases at V and 2 bases at J, with 10 bases in the middle. From germline, CDR1 is LGHDT and CDR2 YNNKEL (reference sequence). DNA for the CDR3: TGTGCCAGCAGCCACTCTGGACCTCAAGAGACCCAGTACTTC. Protein product: CASSHSGPQETQYF.

In its sample, this clonotype was seen a few times. The chain has TRBV6-1 and TRBJ2-3; D remains ambiguous. V was shortened by 1 base and J by 11 bases, with 16 bases between the two germline ends. The CDR3 covers 14 residues. Per the germline V gene, CDR1 is MNHNS and CDR2 is SASEGT. Here the CDR3 DNA reads TGTGCCAGCAGTGAAGTGGCAGGACCTTGGGAGCAGTATTTT. This gives the protein CASSEVAGPWEQYF.

The gene calls are TRBV7-3 and TRBJ1-1; 7 positions match TRBD1. The V and J ends lost 2 bases and 6 bases, in that order; junction bases with no gene match: 12. The CDR3 runs 16 residues. Germline lookup yields CDR1 SGHTA and CDR2 FQGTGA. CDR3 amino acids: CASSLRGGGQPPEAFF. The CDR3 nucleotides are TGTGCCAGCAGCTTACGCGGCGGGGGACAGCCGCCTGAAGCTTTCTTT.

The chain has TRBV2 and TRBJ1-2; the match to TRBD1 covers 7 bases. Looked up from germline, CDR1 is SNHLY and CDR2 is FYNNEI. The CDR3 is 12 residues long. Losses at the gene ends were 5 bases for V and 6 bases for J; bases not matched to a gene: 3. As DNA, the CDR3 is TGTGCCAGCAGTAGACAGGGCAATGGCTACACCTTC. It specifies CASSRQGNGYTF.

The chain is built from TRBV6-2 or TRBV6-3 and TRBJ1-5; 9 bases agree with TRBD1. V dropped 5 bases and J dropped 2; count of bases not matched to a gene: 7. Germline loops: CDR1 MNHEY, CDR2 SVGEGT. CDR3 size: 16 residues. CDR3 bases: TGTGCCAGCAGTAAACAGGGGGCAAAGGGCAATCAGCCCCAGCATTTT. It is translated as CASSKQGAKGNQPQHF.

This clonotype was seen a handful of times. The chain combines TRBV12-3 or TRBV12-4 with TRBJ1-5; D gene ambiguous. V was clipped by 1 base and J by 0 bases, with 4 bases between them. There are 14 residues in the CDR3. CDR3 nucleotide sequence: TGTGCCAGCAGTTTAGGAGTTAGCAATCAGCCCCAGCATTTT. Encoded protein: CASSLGVSNQPQHF.

The table lists this clonotype with a count of one. The gene calls are TRBV5-1 and TRBJ1-1, with TRBD1 as a possible D gene (5 bases). V was trimmed by 3 bases and J by 5 bases, leaving 17 bases between them. Germline loops: CDR1 SGHRS, CDR2 YFSETQ. The CDR3 extends over 15 amino acids. CDR3 nucleotide sequence: TGCGCCAGCAGCTCTAATGGCAGGGCAGGGACTGAAGCTTTCTTT. Amino acid sequence: CASSSNGRAGTEAFF.

This clonotype occurred a few times. This chain uses TRBV5-1 with TRBJ1-2; D is unclear. Germline V gene sequence: CDR1 SGHRS, CDR2 YFSETQ. This CDR3 is built from 14 residues. V was trimmed by 0 bases and J by 8 bases, leaving 14 bases between them. DNA of the CDR3: TGCGCCAGCAGCTTGGACAGAGCCATCAGGGGCTACACCTTC. As protein: CASSLDRAIRGYTF.